This T cell receptor beta chain was sequenced in a study of cytomegalovirus exposure and HLA in healthy donors (dated by TCRdb to the late 2010s). Regarding the complete study: An earlier analysis of some 600 of the donors reported over 250 Gb of sequence data and approximately 120 million unique TCR beta sequences obtained from around 190 million T cells. An early release that covered some 630 HLA-typed donors contained 250 to 350 gigabases of sequencing data and tens of millions of unique TCR sequences. Among around 400 genotyped donors of the cohort, an average of about 240,000 unique TCR beta nucleotide sequences were sequenced per donor, roughly 18% of them non-productive. To predict cytomegalovirus infection status, the study combined high-throughput TCR immunosequencing, statistical association of individual TCRs with disease status, and machine learning. The number of typed donors differed by locus: about 620-630 for A, B, C, DRB1 and DQB1; 522 for DQA1; approximately 600 for DPA1; and 400 to 480 for DPB1. A separate validation cohort of roughly 130 different subjects was used in addition to the roughly 700-subject first cohort. Class I and class II HLA loci were covered by the typing at four-digit resolution. Genome-wide SNP genotypes for about 60% of the 666 donors were used in a later genetic analysis, which treated that subset as a discovery cohort. To study patterns of TCR occurrence, a later analysis re-analyzed previously published TCR beta repertoires from around 670 donors and added high-resolution HLA genotyping. The study was designed to test whether signatures of past pathogen exposure could be identified by cataloging public T cell receptors. The genetic ancestry cluster associated with self-reported Caucasian donors included 81% of the 300 to 400 genotyped donors. Donor age, sex, ethnicity and CMV serostatus were compiled alongside the repertoire data. All discovery cohort repertoires had been generated using a single sequencing platform. In the later analysis, no new phenotypic data were used to find candidate immune exposures; instead, reliance was placed on TCR beta sequences and their occurrence across donors. Roughly 5 DR-DQ haplotypes were treated as single units for association and clustering because of strong linkage in the cohort. The T cell repertoires of around 730 subjects were profiled by immunosequencing and related to cytomegalovirus serostatus. An earlier analysis of about 600 of the donors used high-throughput TCR beta sequencing to judge whether each TCR beta V gene segment behaved as functional or pseudogenic. What the research found in general, with its limitations: While some public TCRs were present in many individuals, most TCR sequences turned up only very rarely across donors. In a later analysis, HLA-associated TCR beta chains showed more clonal expansion and lower generation probabilities than non-associated chains that were equally common. A few of the identified cytomegalovirus-associated TCR beta chains were confirmed in vitro to be specific for cytomegalovirus antigens. In a later analysis, about 17,000 TCR beta sequences were associated with specific HLA alleles at a false discovery rate of 0.05. Several of the top co-occurrence clusters appeared to be linked to parvovirus B19, influenza, CMV and Epstein-Barr virus, according to a later analysis. A group of highly shared sequence variants was considered likely to be a technical artifact of the sequencing pipeline. The cohort was sequenced for TCR beta chains only, and without alpha or paired-chain data the features that could be detected were limited. The only immune exposure information available for the cohort was CMV serostatus. The study listed 150 to 200 TCR beta chains as associated with cytomegalovirus. Cytomegalovirus status was reported to be diagnosed by the classifier with high specificity and sensitivity in both the original and validation cohorts. The earlier analysis of 450 to 700 of the donors excluded about 16 rarely observed V segments, including chromosome 9 orphons, because counts were too low. Some IMGT-functional V segments, including TRBV6-2 and TRBV6-3, could not be distinguished by the 87-base-pair reads and were therefore excluded. Because HLA typing was missing for some donors at each locus, association tests included only the typed subset. Linkage disequilibrium might explain the correlated functional status among segregating V segments, but an unknown experimental factor could not be excluded. In a later analysis, the rate of TCR association differed among HLA loci, with DRB1 alleles having the most associated TCRs and HLA-C alleles having the fewest. In a later genetic analysis, a missense DCLRE1C variant was associated with V-gene and J-gene trimming of TCR beta chains, and the association was replicated in an independent cohort. In an earlier analysis of 587 of the donors, most TCR beta V segments appeared in productive rearrangements about 87% or about 30% of the time, broadly matching IMGT annotations. When HLA alleles, especially DR and DQ, strongly co-occurred, TCR associations were difficult to assign to individual alleles. Sequencing depth was assumed to be roughly uniform across donors in the presence/absence analyses, though that assumption may not hold. The authors suggested that the approach could potentially be extended to other disease states and immunological phenotypes. In a later analysis, most CMV-associated TCR beta chains were found to appear HLA-restricted, with HLA associations seemingly driven largely by CMV exposure. Compared with the roughly 670-donor mean, donors in an Asian-associated ancestry cluster had fewer N-insertions in productive TCRs, according to a later genetic analysis. A further reported finding was that TCR beta sequences accurately predicted the HLA-A and HLA-B alleles for most subjects in the first cohort.

V was cut back by 2 bases and J by 3 bases, leaving a gap of 7 bases between them. From a lookup of the germline V gene, CDR1 and CDR2 are SGHNT and YENEEA. The CDR3 starts with the cysteine, ends with the phenylalanine, and has 13 residues. Only the CDR3 portion is preserved as DNA: 39 bases, with reading frame beginning at the first base. In total, roughly 670 healthy bone marrow donors made up the cohort. At the time of sampling, every cohort member was nominally healthy, though immune exposures that went unrecorded were likely present. The donor was CMV seropositive and belonged to the group of around 300 seropositive cohort members. A peripheral blood sample was collected from each donor, and TCR beta sequencing was performed on peripheral blood mononuclear cells. Genomic DNA was extracted from the blood cell samples with the Qiagen DNeasy Blood Extraction Kit. Library method: the immunoSEQ multiplex PCR assay. For the multiplex PCR, a mixture combining 60 forward primers for TCR Vbeta segments and 13 reverse primers for TCR Jbeta segments was used. The CDR3 region of rearranged TCR beta genes was amplified from genomic DNA with a multiplex PCR assay. Amplified TCR beta libraries were sequenced as 87-base-pair reads on the Illumina HiSeq System. The study's processing was this. A later analysis counted approximately 84 million unique TCR beta chains across the approximately 700 repertoires, and roughly 11 million of these chains were shared by at least two donors. Raw reads were error-corrected and collapsed into unique sequences with a nearest-neighbor algorithm that merged closely related sequences to remove PCR and sequencing errors. Alignment of CDR3 sequences to IMGT reference sequences was used to assign V, D and J gene segments. For a sequence to be retained, a match of at least six nucleotides to both a V gene segment and a J gene segment was required. Rearrangements were called productive when the CDR3 lacked stop codons and stayed in frame with V and J; all others were non-productive. CDR3 was defined by IMGT convention, running from the second conserved V-encoded cysteine to the conserved J-encoded phenylalanine. In an earlier analysis of around 600 of the donors, sequences lacking an unambiguous match to a single V gene segment were excluded. An earlier analysis of several hundred of the donors called V segments functional above 56.7% productive rearrangements and segregating when the between-donor standard deviation exceeded 5%. To diagnose cytomegalovirus status from the catalog of TCR beta chain sequences, a statistical classification framework was built. A later analysis assigned V and J genes by comparing TCR nucleotide sequences with IMGT/GENE-DB human TR gene sequences. Using the TCRdist pipeline, a later analysis assigned CDR3 sequences along with most-parsimonious VDJ recombination scenarios. In a later analysis, every TCR beta chain was defined by the combination of its CDR3 amino acid sequence and its V-gene family, and reads without a unique V-gene family were dropped. A later analysis removed 500 to 650 highly shared, low-generation-probability nucleotide sequences to deal with suspected cross-contamination and a sequencing artifact. A later analysis calculated a clonal expansion index for each public chain from normalized within-repertoire ranks of inferred template counts. In a later analysis, generation probabilities were computed using a VDJ recombination model fitted to out-of-frame rearrangements, and the results were checked against IGoR. In a later analysis, hypergeometric tests were used to score TCR-TCR, TCR-HLA and TCR-CMV co-occurrence, with a repertoire-size bias correction applied to TCR pairs. To estimate false discovery rates, a later analysis permuted the HLA or CMV assignments 20 times. In a later analysis, co-occurring TCRs were grouped using DBSCAN, and TCRdist sequence similarity was added for clustering within HLA-allele-positive subsets. Repertoires with fewer than 30,000 or more than 120,000 public chains were left out of co-occurrence clustering, as were about 5 repertoires with anomalous nucleotide sharing. As stored in TCRdb, this immuneACCESS dataset retains in-frame rearrangements with V and J assigned. A fraction of the clones does not appear; measured against another copy, unresolved V genes explain less than half of the discrepancy, and the remainder lacks a known reason. D and trimming come from the DNA, and the V and J calls and clone size come from that table. The sample yields under 200,000 clones; roughly four fifths were counted once. The ten largest clones represent more than 7% of the sample.

For this clone: Its antigen is still unknown. Base qualities are not recorded, but no much larger clone differs from it by a single base.

The chain employs TRBV11-3 and TRBJ1-1, with TRBD1 perhaps the D gene, on 6 matching bases. The TCR comes from a male donor in good health and CMV-seropositive. The material sequenced was PBMCs. CDR3 protein: CASSLNRDTEAFF. The bases read TGTGCCAGCAGCTTAAACAGGGACACTGAAGCTTTCTTT. Extended through the reference TRBV11-3 and TRBJ1-1 proteins, this CDR3 yields the full variable domain: EAGVVQSPRYKIIEKKQPVAFWCNPISGHNTLYWYLQNLGQGPELLIRYENEEAVDDSQLPKDRFSAERLKGVDSTLKIQPAELGDSAVYLCASSLNRDTEAFFGQGTRLTVV.